The rows below give T cell receptor beta chains drawn from one sample of a study of PD-L1 blockade in urothelial cancer. Using immunoSEQ multiplex PCR, the repertoire was profiled, and TCRdb retains in-frame clones only, with some absent. This sample has under 50,000 clones, with approximately 85% found just once. Sample: PBMCs, taken around atezolizumab (anti-PD-L1) treatment. These TCRs come from a man aged 45-65 years with urothelial cancer. Each CDR3 is given with its conserved first and last residue. Fields, in order: J gene, V gene, D gene, clone size, CDR3 DNA, CDR3 protein. D genes are given only for firm matches. A clone size is listed for some rows: how often the clone was seen (once, few, many), or a class if it is expanded.

J: TRBJ2-1; V: TRBV19; D: -; size: -; DNA: TGTGCCAGTAGAGCGGGTACAAGCTCCTACAATGAGCAGTTCTTC; CDR3: CASRAGTSSYNEQFF
J: TRBJ1-2; V: TRBV15; D: -; size: -; DNA: TGTGCCACCAGCAGAGATTCGCAGGGGAACTATGGCTACACCTTC; CDR3: CATSRDSQGNYGYTF
J: TRBJ2-1; V: TRBV19; D: TRBD1; size: -; DNA: TGTGCCAGTAGTAACGACAGGGGAGTGTACAATGAGCAGTTCTTC; CDR3: CASSNDRGVYNEQFF
J: TRBJ2-3; V: TRBV7-9; D: TRBD2; size: -; DNA: TGTGCCAGCGGGACTAGCGGCACAGATACGCAGTATTTT; CDR3: CASGTSGTDTQYF
J: TRBJ1-2; V: TRBV27; D: -; size: -; DNA: TGTGCCAGCAGTTTCCAGGCAGGGCTCTATGGCTACACCTTC; CDR3: CASSFQAGLYGYTF
J: TRBJ1-1; V: TRBV19; D: -; size: -; DNA: TGTGCCACCAGGGACGGGGGTGAAGCTTTCTTT; CDR3: CATRDGGEAFF
J: TRBJ2-1; V: TRBV5-6; D: -; size: -; DNA: TGTGCCAGCAGCTTGGCTCTTCTCGGCGGCAATGAGCAGTTCTTC; CDR3: CASSLALLGGNEQFF
J: TRBJ2-5; V: TRBV2; D: -; size: -; DNA: TGTGCCAGCAGCCGGGACTCCGGTTGGGAGACCCAGTACTTC; CDR3: CASSRDSGWETQYF
J: TRBJ2-1; V: TRBV29-1; D: TRBD1; size: once; DNA: TGCAGCTTTTCGAACAGGGGGCGAGAGGTGAGCAATGAGCAGTTCTTC; CDR3: CSFSNRGREVSNEQFF
J: TRBJ1-3; V: TRBV10-2; D: TRBD1; size: -; DNA: TGCGCCAGCAGTGAGCCTTTACAGGGGGAAACCATATATTTT; CDR3: CASSEPLQGETIYF
J: TRBJ2-5; V: TRBV2; D: TRBD2; size: -; DNA: TGTGCCAGCAGTGAAGATGTGACTAGCGCCCAAGAGACCCAGTACTTC; CDR3: CASSEDVTSAQETQYF
J: TRBJ1-2; V: TRBV2; D: TRBD1; size: -; DNA: TGTGCCAGCGGACAGGGAAGGCGGGGAAACACCTTC; CDR3: CASGQGRRGNTF
J: TRBJ1-4; V: TRBV28; D: -; size: -; DNA: TGTGCCAGCCTGGGTGGGGGGAATGAAAAACTGTTTTTT; CDR3: CASLGGGNEKLFF
J: TRBJ2-3; V: TRBV10-3; D: TRBD2; size: -; DNA: TGTGCCATCAGTGACGGGACTAGCGGGGGAGATACGCAGTATTTT; CDR3: CAISDGTSGGDTQYF
J: TRBJ2-3; V: TRBV5-1; D: TRBD1; size: -; DNA: TGCGCCAGCAGTCCTTTTGGGGACAGTGACACAGATACGCAGTATTTT; CDR3: CASSPFGDSDTDTQYF
J: TRBJ1-5; V: TRBV7-3; D: -; size: -; DNA: TGTGCCAGCAGCTTCGGGGGTAATCAGCCCCAGCATTTT; CDR3: CASSFGGNQPQHF
J: TRBJ1-2; V: TRBV6-5; D: -; size: -; DNA: TGTGCCAGCAGTTACGGACAACCGTATGGCTACACCTTC; CDR3: CASSYGQPYGYTF
J: TRBJ2-1; V: TRBV2; D: -; size: -; DNA: TGTGCCAGCTCGGCGGTCTACAATGAGCAGTTCTTC; CDR3: CASSAVYNEQFF
J: TRBJ1-5; V: TRBV6-1; D: -; size: few; DNA: TGTGCCAGCACCAGGGTCGGGTCCGGCAATCAGCCCCAGCATTTT; CDR3: CASTRVGSGNQPQHF
J: TRBJ1-4; V: TRBV5-8; D: TRBD1; size: -; DNA: TGTGCCACCGAGCGGGACAGGGAACGAGAAAAACTGTTTTTT; CDR3: CATERDREREKLFF
J: TRBJ1-5; V: TRBV27; D: -; size: -; DNA: TGTGCCAGCTCAATAGACAGGAATCAGCCCCAGCATTTT; CDR3: CASSIDRNQPQHF
J: TRBJ2-3; V: TRBV7-2; D: TRBD2; size: -; DNA: TGTGCCAGCAGGGCCGGGACTAGCGCAGATACGCAGTATTTT; CDR3: CASRAGTSADTQYF
J: TRBJ1-1; V: TRBV27; D: TRBD1; size: -; DNA: TGTGCCAGCAGACGACAGGGGGCACGGACTGAAGCTTTCTTT; CDR3: CASRRQGARTEAFF
J: TRBJ2-6; V: TRBV12-5; D: -; size: -; DNA: TGTGCTAGTGGTTTGGGCCCGGGGGCTGGGGCCAACGTCCTGACTTTC; CDR3: CASGLGPGAGANVLTF
J: TRBJ2-5; V: TRBV5-5; D: TRBD2; size: -; DNA: TGTGCCAGCAGCTTGGAGCTAGCGGGGGGGCGAGAGACCCAGTACTTC; CDR3: CASSLELAGGRETQYF
J: TRBJ2-1; V: TRBV2; D: -; size: -; DNA: TGTGCCAGCAGTCAGACGGCTCGGCCACCTCTCAGGAGCGGTGAGCAGTTCTTC; CDR3: CASSQTARPPLRSGEQFF
J: TRBJ1-1; V: TRBV19; D: -; size: -; DNA: TGTGCCAGTAGTATCAAGGGGGTAGGCACTGAAGCTTTCTTT; CDR3: CASSIKGVGTEAFF
J: TRBJ1-6; V: TRBV15; D: TRBD1; size: -; DNA: TGTGCCACCAGCAGAGTTGGGACAGGGCCTTTAGGACCCCTCCACTTT; CDR3: CATSRVGTGPLGPLHF
J: TRBJ1-5; V: TRBV2; D: TRBD1; size: few; DNA: TGTGCCAGCAGTGAAGAACAATGGGGACAGGGGTATCAGCCCCAGCATTTT; CDR3: CASSEEQWGQGYQPQHF
J: TRBJ1-2; V: TRBV6-4; D: -; size: -; DNA: TGTGCCAGCAGTGACGGCGGCTATGGCTACACCTTC; CDR3: CASSDGGYGYTF
J: TRBJ2-7; V: TRBV7-3; D: -; size: -; DNA: TGTGCCAGCTCCCCGAGCCACAGGGCAGGGGAGCAGTACTTC; CDR3: CASSPSHRAGEQYF
J: TRBJ2-1; V: TRBV9; D: -; size: -; DNA: TGTGCCAGCAGCGTAGACGGAAGACACTCCTACAATGAGCAGTTCTTC; CDR3: CASSVDGRHSYNEQFF
J: TRBJ1-1; V: TRBV19; D: -; size: -; DNA: TGTGCCAGTAGTAGCCCCAGGGGCCCGAACACTGAAGCTTTCTTT; CDR3: CASSSPRGPNTEAFF
J: TRBJ1-1; V: TRBV10-3; D: -; size: -; DNA: TGTGCCATCAGTGATCTCGGGAGTCTAGACACTGAAGCTTTCTTT; CDR3: CAISDLGSLDTEAFF
J: TRBJ2-1; V: TRBV6-5; D: TRBD1; size: few; DNA: TGTGCCGCCGGACAGGGGGAAGGCAATGAGCAGTTCTTC; CDR3: CAAGQGEGNEQFF
J: TRBJ1-2; V: TRBV30; D: -; size: -; DNA: TGTGCCTGGAGTGTGCTTATCAGGGGCTACACCTTC; CDR3: CAWSVLIRGYTF
J: TRBJ1-3; V: TRBV5-1; D: -; size: few; DNA: TGCGCCAGCAGCTTGCTAGGGAGCTCTGGAAACACCATATATTTT; CDR3: CASSLLGSSGNTIYF
J: TRBJ2-5; V: TRBV2; D: TRBD1; size: -; DNA: TGTGCCAGCGGGTCAGGGGGCCAGACCCAGTACTTC; CDR3: CASGSGGQTQYF
J: TRBJ2-5; V: TRBV14; D: TRBD2; size: -; DNA: TGTGCCAGCAGTCCGGGACTAGCGGGGGCAGAGACCCAGTACTTC; CDR3: CASSPGLAGAETQYF
J: TRBJ1-5; V: TRBV18; D: -; size: -; DNA: TGTGCCAGCTCACTAAACAGGGCTTATAGCAATCAGCCCCAGCATTTT; CDR3: CASSLNRAYSNQPQHF
J: TRBJ2-2; V: TRBV7-8; D: TRBD1; size: -; DNA: TGTGCCAGCAGCTTGACCCCCCGGGACAGGGGGCGCGTCTCGAGGACCGGGGAGCTGTTTTTT; CDR3: CASSLTPRDRGRVSRTGELFF
J: TRBJ2-2; V: TRBV7-2; D: TRBD2; size: -; DNA: TGTGCCAGCAGCTTAGATAGCGGGAGGGTTGCCGGGGAGCTGTTTTTT; CDR3: CASSLDSGRVAGELFF
J: TRBJ1-2; V: TRBV5-1; D: -; size: -; DNA: TGCGCCAGCAGACCCGACAGAAACTACTATGGCTACACCTTC; CDR3: CASRPDRNYYGYTF
J: TRBJ2-1; V: TRBV7-9; D: TRBD1; size: -; DNA: TGTGCCAGCAGCCCCCCCGGGACAGCCTACAATGAGCAGTTCTTC; CDR3: CASSPPGTAYNEQFF
J: TRBJ1-1; V: TRBV6-6; D: -; size: -; DNA: TGTGCCAGCACCCCGGGAGTGGGTGGAGGGCGGGAAGCTTTCTTT; CDR3: CASTPGVGGGREAFF
J: TRBJ1-3; V: TRBV4-1; D: TRBD1; size: -; DNA: TGCGCCAGCAGCCAAGAAGCCGACAGGGGAGGTGGAAACACCATATATTTT; CDR3: CASSQEADRGGGNTIYF
J: TRBJ1-4; V: TRBV19; D: TRBD1; size: -; DNA: TGTGCCAGTAGTACAGAGGGACAGAGTCAACTGTTTTTT; CDR3: CASSTEGQSQLFF
J: TRBJ2-1; V: TRBV7-8; D: TRBD2; size: -; DNA: TGTGCCAGCAGCGCCTATTCGGGGACTAGCGGTTACAATGAGCAGTTCTTC; CDR3: CASSAYSGTSGYNEQFF
J: TRBJ2-5; V: TRBV5-4; D: -; size: -; DNA: TGTGCCAGCAGCTTGTCCGGGACTGCCAGTGAGACCCAGTACTTC; CDR3: CASSLSGTASETQYF
J: TRBJ1-2; V: TRBV2; D: TRBD1; size: -; DNA: TGTGCCAGCGCTGCGACAGGGCGAGGCTACACCTTC; CDR3: CASAATGRGYTF
J: TRBJ1-4; V: TRBV5-6; D: -; size: -; DNA: TGTGCCAGCAGCTCAGACGCAGCACTAGGTGAAAAACTGTTTTTT; CDR3: CASSSDAALGEKLFF
J: TRBJ1-3; V: TRBV18; D: -; size: -; DNA: TGTGCCAGCTCTTTCGAGGGAAACACCATATATTTT; CDR3: CASSFEGNTIYF
J: TRBJ2-1; V: TRBV5-4; D: -; size: -; DNA: TGTGCCAGCAGCTTGGCCCAGGGTAGGGCTAGGAACAATGAGCAGTTCTTC; CDR3: CASSLAQGRARNNEQFF